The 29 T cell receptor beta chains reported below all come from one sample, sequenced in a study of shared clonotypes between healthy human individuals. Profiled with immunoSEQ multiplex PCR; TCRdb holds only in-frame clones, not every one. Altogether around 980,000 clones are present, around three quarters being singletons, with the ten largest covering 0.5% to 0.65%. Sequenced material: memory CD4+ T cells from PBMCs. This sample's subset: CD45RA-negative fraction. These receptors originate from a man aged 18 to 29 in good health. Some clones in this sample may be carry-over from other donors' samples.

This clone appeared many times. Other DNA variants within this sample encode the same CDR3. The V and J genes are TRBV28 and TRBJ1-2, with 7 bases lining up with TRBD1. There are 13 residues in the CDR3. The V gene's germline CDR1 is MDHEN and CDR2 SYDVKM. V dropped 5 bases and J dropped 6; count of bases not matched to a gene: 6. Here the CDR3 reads CASSPPQGNGYTF. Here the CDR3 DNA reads TGTGCCAGCAGTCCCCCACAGGGGAATGGCTACACCTTC.

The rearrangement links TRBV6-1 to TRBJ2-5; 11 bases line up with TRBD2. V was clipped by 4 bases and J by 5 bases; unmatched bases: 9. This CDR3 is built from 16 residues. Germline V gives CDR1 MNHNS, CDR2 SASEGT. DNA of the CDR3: TGTGCCAGCAGTGCGATTAGCGGGAGGGCCGCGGAGACCCAGTACTTC. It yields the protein CASSAISGRAAETQYF.

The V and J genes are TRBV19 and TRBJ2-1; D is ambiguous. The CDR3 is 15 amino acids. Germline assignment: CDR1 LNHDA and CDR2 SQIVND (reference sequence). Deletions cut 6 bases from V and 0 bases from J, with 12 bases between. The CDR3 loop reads CASRVTAISYNEQFF. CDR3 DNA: TGTGCCAGTAGAGTAACTGCTATCTCCTACAATGAGCAGTTCTTC.

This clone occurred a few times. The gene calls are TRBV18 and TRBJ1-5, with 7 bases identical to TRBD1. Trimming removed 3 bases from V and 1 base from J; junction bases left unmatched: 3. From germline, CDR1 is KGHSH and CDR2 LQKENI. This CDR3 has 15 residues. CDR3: CASSPRGISNQPQHF. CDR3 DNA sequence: TGTGCCAGCTCACCCAGGGGGATAAGCAATCAGCCCCAGCATTTT.

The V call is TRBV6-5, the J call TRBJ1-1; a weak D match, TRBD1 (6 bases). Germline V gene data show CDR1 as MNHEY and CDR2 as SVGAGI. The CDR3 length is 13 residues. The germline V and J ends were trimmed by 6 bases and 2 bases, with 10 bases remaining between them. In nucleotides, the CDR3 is TGTGCCAGCAGATACAGGGTAAACACTGAAGCTTTCTTT. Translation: CASRYRVNTEAFF.

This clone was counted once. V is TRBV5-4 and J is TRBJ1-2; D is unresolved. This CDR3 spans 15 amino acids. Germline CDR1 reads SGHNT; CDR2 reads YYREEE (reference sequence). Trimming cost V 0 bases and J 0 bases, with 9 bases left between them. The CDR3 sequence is CASSLDRVSNYGYTF. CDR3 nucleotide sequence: TGTGCCAGCAGCTTGGATAGGGTTTCTAACTATGGCTACACCTTC.

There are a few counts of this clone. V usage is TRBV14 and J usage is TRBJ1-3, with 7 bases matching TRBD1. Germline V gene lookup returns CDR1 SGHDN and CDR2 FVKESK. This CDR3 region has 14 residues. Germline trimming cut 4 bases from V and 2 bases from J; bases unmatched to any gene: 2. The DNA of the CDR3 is TGTGCCAGCAGCCTCAGGGGGGCTGGAAACACCATATATTTT. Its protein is CASSLRGAGNTIYF.

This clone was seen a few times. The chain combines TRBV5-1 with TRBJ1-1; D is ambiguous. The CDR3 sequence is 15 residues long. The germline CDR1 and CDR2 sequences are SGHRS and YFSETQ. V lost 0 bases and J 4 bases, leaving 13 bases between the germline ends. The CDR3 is CASSLEWAGFTEAFF. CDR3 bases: TGCGCCAGCAGCTTGGAGTGGGCGGGATTCACTGAAGCTTTCTTT.

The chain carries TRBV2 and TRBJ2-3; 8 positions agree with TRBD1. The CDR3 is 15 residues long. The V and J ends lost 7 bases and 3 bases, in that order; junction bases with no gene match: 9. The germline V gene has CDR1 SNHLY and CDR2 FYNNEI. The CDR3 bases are TGTGCCAGCACCATGGGACAGGTTTATACAGATACGCAGTATTTT. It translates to CASTMGQVYTDTQYF.

The CDR3 DNA follows: TGCGCCAGCAGTGAAGGTCGTCTGGGGGGAGGGCAGGGAGAGACCCAGTACTTC. Amino acids: CASSEGRLGGGQGETQYF. J is TRBJ2-5 and V is TRBV4-3, with TRBD2 identical over 7 bases. The CDR3 sequence is 18 residues long. The germline V gene encodes CDR1 LGHNA and CDR2 YSLEER. The junction had 20 bases not matched to a gene; V was cut back by 6 bases and J by 4 bases.

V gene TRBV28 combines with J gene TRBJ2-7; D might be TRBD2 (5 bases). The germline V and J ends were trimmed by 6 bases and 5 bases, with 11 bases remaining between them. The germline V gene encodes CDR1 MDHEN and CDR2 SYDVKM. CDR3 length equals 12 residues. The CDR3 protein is CASSPPGDEQYF. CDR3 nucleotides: TGTGCCAGCAGCCCCCCCGGGGACGAGCAGTACTTC.

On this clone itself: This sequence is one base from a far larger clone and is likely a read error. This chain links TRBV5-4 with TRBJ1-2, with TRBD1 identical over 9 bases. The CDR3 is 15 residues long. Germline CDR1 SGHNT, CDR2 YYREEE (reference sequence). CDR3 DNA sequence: TGTGCCAGCAGCCCGGGCGGACAGGGGCCCTATGGCCACACCTTC. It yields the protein CASSPGGQGPYGHTF.

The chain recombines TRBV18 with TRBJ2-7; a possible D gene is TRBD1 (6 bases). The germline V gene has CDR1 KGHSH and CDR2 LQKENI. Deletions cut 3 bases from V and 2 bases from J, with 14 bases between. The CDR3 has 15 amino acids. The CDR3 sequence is CASSPTGSGAYEQYF. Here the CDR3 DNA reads TGTGCCAGCTCACCCACAGGGTCTGGGGCCTACGAGCAGTACTTC.

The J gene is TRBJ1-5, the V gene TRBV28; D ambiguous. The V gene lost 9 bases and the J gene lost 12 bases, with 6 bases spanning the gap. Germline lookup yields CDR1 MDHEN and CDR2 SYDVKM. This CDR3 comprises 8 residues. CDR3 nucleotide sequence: TGTGCCAGAAGAAACCAGCATTTT. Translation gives CARRNQHF.

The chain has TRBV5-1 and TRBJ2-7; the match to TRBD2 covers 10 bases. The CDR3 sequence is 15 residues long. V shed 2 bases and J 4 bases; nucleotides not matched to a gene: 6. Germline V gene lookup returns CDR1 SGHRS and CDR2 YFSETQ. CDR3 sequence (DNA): TGCGCCAGCAGCTTAGGAACTAGCGGGATGTACGAGCAGTACTTC. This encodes CASSLGTSGMYEQYF.

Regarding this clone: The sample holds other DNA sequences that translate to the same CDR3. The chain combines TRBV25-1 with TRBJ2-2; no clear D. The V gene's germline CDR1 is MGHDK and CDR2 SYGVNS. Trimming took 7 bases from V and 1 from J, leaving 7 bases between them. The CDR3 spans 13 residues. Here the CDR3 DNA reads TGTGCCAGCATGGCAGAGAACACCGGGGAGCTGTTTTTT. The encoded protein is CASMAENTGELFF.

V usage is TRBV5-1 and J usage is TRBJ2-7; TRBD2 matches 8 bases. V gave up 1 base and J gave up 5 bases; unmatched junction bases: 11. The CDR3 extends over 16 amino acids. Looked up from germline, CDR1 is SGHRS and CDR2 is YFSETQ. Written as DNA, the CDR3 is TGCGCCAGCAGCTTGACTTACCCCAGCGGGAGAAACGAGCAGTACTTC. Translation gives CASSLTYPSGRNEQYF.

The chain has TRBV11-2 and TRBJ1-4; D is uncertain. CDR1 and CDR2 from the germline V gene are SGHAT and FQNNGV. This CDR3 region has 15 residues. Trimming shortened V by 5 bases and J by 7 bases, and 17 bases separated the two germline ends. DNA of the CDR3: TGTGCCAGCAGCGCGTGGTCCCCAGGAGCTGAAAAACTGTTTTTT. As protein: CASSAWSPGAEKLFF.

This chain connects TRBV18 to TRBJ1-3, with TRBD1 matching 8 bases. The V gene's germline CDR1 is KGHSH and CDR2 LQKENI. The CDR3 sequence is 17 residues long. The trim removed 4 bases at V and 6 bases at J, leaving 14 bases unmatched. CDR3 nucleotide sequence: TGTGCCAGCTCACAAACGATGACAGGACAGGGTACAAACACCATATATTTT. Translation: CASSQTMTGQGTNTIYF.

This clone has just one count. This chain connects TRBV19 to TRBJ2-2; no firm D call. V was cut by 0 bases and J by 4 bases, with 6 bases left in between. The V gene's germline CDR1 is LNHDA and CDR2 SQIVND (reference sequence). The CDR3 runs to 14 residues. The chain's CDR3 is CASSIEAVTGELFF. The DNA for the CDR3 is TGTGCCAGTAGTATAGAGGCAGTCACCGGGGAGCTGTTTTTT.

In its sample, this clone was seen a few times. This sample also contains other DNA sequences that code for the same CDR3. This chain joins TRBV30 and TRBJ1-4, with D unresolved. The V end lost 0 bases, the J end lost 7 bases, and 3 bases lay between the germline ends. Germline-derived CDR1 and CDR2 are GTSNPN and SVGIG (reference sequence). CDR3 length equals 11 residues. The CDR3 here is CAWSVREKLFF. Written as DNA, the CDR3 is TGTGCCTGGAGTGTACGTGAAAAACTGTTTTTT.

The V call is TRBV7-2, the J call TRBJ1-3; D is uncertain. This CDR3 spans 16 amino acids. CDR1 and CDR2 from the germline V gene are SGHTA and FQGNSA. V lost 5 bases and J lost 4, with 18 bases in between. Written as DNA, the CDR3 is TGTGCCAGCAGCCCTAACGGCGCCCAAACCGGAAACACCATATATTTT. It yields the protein CASSPNGAQTGNTIYF.

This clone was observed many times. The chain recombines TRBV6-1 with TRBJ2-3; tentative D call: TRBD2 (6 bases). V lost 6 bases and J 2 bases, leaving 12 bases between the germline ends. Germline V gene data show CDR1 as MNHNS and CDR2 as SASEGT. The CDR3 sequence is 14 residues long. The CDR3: CASRAGLNTDTQYF. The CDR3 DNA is TGTGCCAGCAGGGCGGGACTCAACACAGATACGCAGTATTTT.

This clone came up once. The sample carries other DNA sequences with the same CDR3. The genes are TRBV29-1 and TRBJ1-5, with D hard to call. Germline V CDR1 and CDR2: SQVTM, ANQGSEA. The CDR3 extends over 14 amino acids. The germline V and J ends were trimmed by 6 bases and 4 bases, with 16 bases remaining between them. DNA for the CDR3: TGCAGCGTGGTCGTTGGGTGGGGAAATCAGCCCCAGCATTTT. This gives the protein CSVVVGWGNQPQHF.

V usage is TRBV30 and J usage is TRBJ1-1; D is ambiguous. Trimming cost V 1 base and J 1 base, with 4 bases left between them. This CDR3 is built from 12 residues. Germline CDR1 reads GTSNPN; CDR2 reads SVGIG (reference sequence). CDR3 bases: TGTGCCTGGAGTGAGGCGAACACTGAAGCTTTCTTT. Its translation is CAWSEANTEAFF.

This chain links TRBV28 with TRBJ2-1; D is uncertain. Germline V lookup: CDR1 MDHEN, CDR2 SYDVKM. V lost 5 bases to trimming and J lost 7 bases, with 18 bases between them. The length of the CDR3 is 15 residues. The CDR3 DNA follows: TGTGCCAGCAGTCCTACTGGGCCCCCACGGAATGAGCAGTTCTTC. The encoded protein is CASSPTGPPRNEQFF.

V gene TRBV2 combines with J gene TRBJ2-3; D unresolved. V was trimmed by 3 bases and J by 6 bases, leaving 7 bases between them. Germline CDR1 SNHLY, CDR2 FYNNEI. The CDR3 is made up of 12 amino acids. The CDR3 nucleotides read TGTGCCAGCAGTGATGTTGGGGATACGCAGTATTTT. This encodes CASSDVGDTQYF. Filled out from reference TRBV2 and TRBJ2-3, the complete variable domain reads EPEVTQTPSHQVTQMGQEVILRCVPISNHLYFYWYRQILGQKVEFLVSFYNNEISEKSEIFDDQFSVERPDGSNFTLKIRSTKLEDSAMYFCASSDVGDTQYFGPGTRLTVL.

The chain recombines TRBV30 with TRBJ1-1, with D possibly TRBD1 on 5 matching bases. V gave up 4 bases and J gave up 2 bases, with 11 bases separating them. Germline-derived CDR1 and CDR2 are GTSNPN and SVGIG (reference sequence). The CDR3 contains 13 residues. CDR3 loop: CAWNSGRNTEAFF. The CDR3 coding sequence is TGTGCCTGGAATTCAGGGCGAAACACTGAAGCTTTCTTT.

The CDR3 DNA is TGTGCCAGCAGTTTCCCGGACCAAAGTTATAATGAGCAGTTCTTC. The encoded protein is CASSFPDQSYNEQFF. V is TRBV28 and J is TRBJ2-1; no clear D. V was pared by 3 bases and J by 7 bases, with 16 bases between. Germline V lookup: CDR1 MDHEN, CDR2 SYDVKM. The CDR3 loop spans 15 amino acids.